This is a list of T cell receptor beta chains from one sample in a study of technical replicates of blood from several donors. The table came from immunoSEQ multiplex PCR; TCRdb's copy has only in-frame clones and leaves some out. The repertoire holds roughly 80,000 clones, 89% seen once, with less than 0.5% in the top ten. The sequenced sample consisted of T cells isolated from PBMCs. The receptors here all came from a human donor in good health. The CDR3 runs from the conserved cysteine through the conserved F or W. The order of the fields is V gene, clone size, J gene, D gene, CDR3 protein, CDR3 DNA. The D gene is left open where the match is weak. Expanded clones are given a class, and other clones once, few, many or no size at all.

>TRBV2|NA|TRBJ2-2|NA
CASSDGRTGELFF
TGTGCCAGCAGTGATGGGCGAACCGGGGAGCTGTTTTTT
>TRBV4-1|NA|TRBJ2-5|NA
CASSLLGQKETQYF
TGCGCCAGCAGCCTTCTTGGGCAAAAAGAGACCCAGTACTTC
>TRBV27|NA|TRBJ1-2|TRBD1
CASSSPRGQNYGYTF
TGTGCCAGCAGTTCCCCCCGGGGACAGAACTATGGCTACACCTTC
>TRBV19|NA|TRBJ2-1|TRBD2
CASSFAGGPSYNEQFF
TGTGCCAGTAGTTTCGCGGGAGGGCCCTCCTACAATGAGCAGTTCTTC
>TRBV2|NA|TRBJ1-2|TRBD1
CARNRGGLYGYTF
TGTGCCAGAAACAGGGGAGGCTTATATGGCTACACCTTC
>TRBV27|NA|TRBJ2-5|NA
CASSLSGGGETQYF
TGTGCCAGCAGTTTATCGGGAGGTGGAGAGACCCAGTACTTC
>TRBV11-3|NA|TRBJ2-1|TRBD2
CASSLGTSGPYNEQFF
TGTGCCAGCAGCTTAGGGACTAGCGGCCCTTACAATGAGCAGTTCTTC
>TRBV19|NA|TRBJ2-1|NA
CAAKTGWGNNEQFF
TGTGCCGCTAAAACAGGGTGGGGGAACAATGAGCAGTTCTTC
>TRBV2|NA|TRBJ2-7|TRBD2
CASSETRTSGRASEQYF
TGTGCCAGCAGCGAAACACGGACTAGCGGGAGGGCCAGCGAGCAGTACTTC
>TRBV6-5|NA|TRBJ1-5|NA
CASRRVRDQPQHF
TGTGCCAGCAGGAGGGTTCGTGATCAGCCCCAGCATTTT
>TRBV30|NA|TRBJ2-5|NA
CAWSVQVLETQYF
TGTGCCTGGAGTGTGCAAGTACTGGAGACCCAGTACTTC
>TRBV6-5|once|TRBJ2-5|TRBD2
CASSYETSGSGTQYF
TGTGCCAGCAGTTACGAGACTAGCGGGAGTGGGACCCAGTACTTC
>TRBV14|NA|TRBJ1-1|TRBD1
CASSMNRGSEAFF
TGTGCCAGCAGCATGAACAGGGGCTCTGAAGCTTTCTTT
>TRBV27|few|TRBJ1-2|NA
CASSPEPGVSYGYTF
TGTGCCAGCAGTCCGGAACCAGGGGTCTCCTATGGCTACACCTTC
>TRBV28|NA|TRBJ2-1|TRBD2
CASSSPGLAGSYNEQFF
TGTGCCAGCAGTTCCCCCGGACTAGCGGGATCCTACAATGAGCAGTTCTTC
>TRBV9|NA|TRBJ1-3|NA
CASSVAIQGDLGNTIYF
TGTGCCAGCAGCGTAGCAATCCAGGGTGATTTAGGAAACACCATATATTTT
>TRBV28|NA|TRBJ1-2|NA
CASSLSRTAYGYTF
TGTGCCAGCAGTTTATCCCGGACAGCCTATGGCTACACCTTC
>TRBV30|NA|TRBJ2-5|NA
CAWSVLTFTETQYF
TGTGCCTGGAGTGTACTAACCTTTACTGAGACCCAGTACTTC
>TRBV5-4|NA|TRBJ1-4|NA
CASSDRTDEKLFF
TGTGCCAGCAGCGACCGGACTGACGAAAAACTGTTTTTT
>TRBV4-2|NA|TRBJ2-1|NA
CASSLAPSGNEQFF
TGTGCCAGCAGCCTTGCCCCTTCAGGCAATGAGCAGTTCTTC
>TRBV4-2|NA|TRBJ2-7|NA
CASSQAGAAYEQYF
TGTGCCAGCAGCCAAGCGGGAGCCGCCTACGAGCAGTACTTC
>TRBV14|NA|TRBJ1-1|NA
CASSQVDRGNTEAFF
TGTGCCAGCAGCCAAGTTGATAGGGGAAACACTGAAGCTTTCTTT
>TRBV28|NA|TRBJ1-2|NA
CASSLASYNYGYTF
TGTGCCAGCAGTTTAGCGAGCTATAACTATGGCTACACCTTC
>TRBV5-1|NA|TRBJ2-7|NA
CASSPHLGEQYF
TGCGCCAGCAGCCCGCACCTCGGCGAGCAGTACTTC
>TRBV4-3|NA|TRBJ1-2|NA
CASSQDGNPGVDGYTF
TGCGCCAGCAGCCAAGATGGGAATCCAGGGGTAGACGGCTACACCTTC
>TRBV7-9|NA|TRBJ2-1|TRBD1
CASSIPGDRGSQFF
TGTGCCAGCAGTATACCTGGGGACAGGGGTTCCCAGTTCTTC
>TRBV27|NA|TRBJ1-2|NA
CASSPYRDLSYGYTF
TGTGCCAGCAGTCCCTACAGGGATCTGAGTTATGGCTACACCTTC
>TRBV7-2|NA|TRBJ2-5|TRBD1
CASSLTGGGETQYF
TGTGCCAGCAGCTTGACAGGGGGCGGAGAGACCCAGTACTTC
>TRBV2|NA|TRBJ1-5|TRBD1
CASRIRTGSNQPQHF
TGTGCCAGCAGAATCCGGACAGGGAGCAATCAGCCCCAGCATTTT
>TRBV19|once|TRBJ2-7|NA
CASSIRSEQYF
TGTGCCAGTAGTATTCGGTCCGAGCAGTACTTC
>TRBV5-1|NA|TRBJ2-2|TRBD1
CASSTRQGGDGELFF
TGCGCCAGCAGCACCCGACAGGGGGGCGACGGGGAGCTGTTTTTT
>TRBV19|NA|TRBJ2-2|NA
CASSIIWEHTGELFF
TGTGCCAGTAGTATCATCTGGGAGCACACCGGGGAGCTGTTTTTT
>TRBV7-3|NA|TRBJ2-5|TRBD1
CASSPQGAETQYF
TGTGCCAGCAGCCCACAGGGGGCAGAGACCCAGTACTTC
>TRBV7-8|NA|TRBJ2-7|TRBD1
CASSSGQGSYEQYF
TGTGCCAGCAGCTCCGGACAGGGATCCTACGAGCAGTACTTC
>TRBV11-3|NA|TRBJ2-5|TRBD1
CASSPGTGGSETQYF
TGTGCCAGCAGCCCTGGGACAGGGGGCAGTGAGACCCAGTACTTC
>TRBV9|NA|TRBJ2-6|TRBD1
CASSVRGLGVTGANVLTF
TGTGCCAGCAGCGTCAGGGGGCTAGGGGTAACTGGGGCCAACGTCCTGACTTTC
>TRBV10-1|NA|TRBJ1-3|TRBD1
CASSRDRGLGNTIYF
TGCGCCAGCAGTAGGGACAGGGGTCTTGGAAACACCATATATTTT
>TRBV18|NA|TRBJ1-3|NA
CASSPGTSGNTIYF
TGTGCCAGCTCACCCGGTACCTCTGGAAACACCATATATTTT
>TRBV21-1|NA|TRBJ2-1|NA
CASWNQLSDRHNEQFF
TGTGCCAGCTGGAATCAGCTTTCCGACAGGCACAATGAGCAGTTCTTC
>TRBV27|NA|TRBJ2-3|NA
CASSLTGADTQYF
TGTGCCAGCAGTTTAACGGGGGCAGATACGCAGTATTTT
>TRBV7-9|NA|TRBJ2-7|NA
CASSRRESYEQYF
TGTGCCAGCAGCCGGAGGGAATCCTACGAGCAGTACTTC
>TRBV12-5|NA|TRBJ2-7|TRBD2
CASGPSGGYEQYF
TGTGCTAGTGGTCCTAGCGGGGGCTACGAGCAGTACTTC
>TRBV28|NA|TRBJ1-5|NA
CASNTYEGDGNQPQHF
TGTGCCAGCAACACTTATGAGGGGGACGGGAATCAGCCCCAGCATTTT
>TRBV29-1|NA|TRBJ2-3|TRBD1
CSVEDWDRALRDTQYF
TGCAGCGTTGAAGATTGGGACAGGGCCCTCAGAGATACGCAGTATTTT
>TRBV18|NA|TRBJ2-3|TRBD2
CASSPGGAGRAADTQYF
TGTGCCAGCTCACCAGGCGGCGCAGGGAGGGCGGCAGATACGCAGTATTTT
>TRBV9|NA|TRBJ2-1|NA
CASKGKANEQFF
TGTGCCAGCAAGGGGAAAGCGAATGAGCAGTTCTTC
>TRBV5-4|NA|TRBJ1-1|NA
CASSLSNRVDEAFF
TGTGCCAGCAGCTTGTCGAACAGGGTGGATGAAGCTTTCTTT
>TRBV7-9|once|TRBJ2-7|TRBD2
CASSRTSGLSYEQYF
TGTGCCAGCAGCCGGACTAGCGGACTCTCCTACGAGCAGTACTTC
>TRBV12-5|NA|TRBJ2-1|NA
CASGLTPWDSGNEQFF
TGTGCTAGTGGACTAACCCCATGGGACTCGGGCAATGAGCAGTTCTTC
>TRBV9|NA|TRBJ1-1|NA
CASSVLQGAEAFF
TGTGCCAGCAGCGTGTTACAGGGAGCTGAAGCTTTCTTT
>TRBV6-4|few|TRBJ1-1|TRBD1
CASRNRTGSNTEAFF
TGTGCCAGCAGGAACAGGACAGGGTCCAACACTGAAGCTTTCTTT
>TRBV7-2|NA|TRBJ2-1|TRBD1
CASSFITETGLDEQFF
TGTGCCAGCAGCTTTATTACAGAGACAGGGCTCGATGAGCAGTTCTTC
>TRBV7-2|NA|TRBJ2-3|NA
CASSLDPGTDTQYF
TGTGCCAGCAGCTTAGATCCGGGCACAGATACGCAGTATTTT
>TRBV18|few|TRBJ2-7|NA
CASSPGPSTYEQYF
TGTGCCAGCTCGCCGGGTCCGAGCACCTACGAGCAGTACTTC
>TRBV11-1|NA|TRBJ2-3|TRBD2
CASSFLAGDGRGDTQYF
TGTGCCAGCAGCTTTCTAGCGGGAGACGGTCGTGGAGATACGCAGTATTTT
>TRBV28|NA|TRBJ1-1|TRBD1
CASSFSHPGTGGYAFF
TGTGCCAGCAGTTTTTCTCACCCCGGGACAGGGGGTTACGCTTTCTTT
>TRBV2|NA|TRBJ2-7|NA
CASRSGIYEQYF
TGTGCCAGCAGGAGCGGAATCTACGAGCAGTACTTC